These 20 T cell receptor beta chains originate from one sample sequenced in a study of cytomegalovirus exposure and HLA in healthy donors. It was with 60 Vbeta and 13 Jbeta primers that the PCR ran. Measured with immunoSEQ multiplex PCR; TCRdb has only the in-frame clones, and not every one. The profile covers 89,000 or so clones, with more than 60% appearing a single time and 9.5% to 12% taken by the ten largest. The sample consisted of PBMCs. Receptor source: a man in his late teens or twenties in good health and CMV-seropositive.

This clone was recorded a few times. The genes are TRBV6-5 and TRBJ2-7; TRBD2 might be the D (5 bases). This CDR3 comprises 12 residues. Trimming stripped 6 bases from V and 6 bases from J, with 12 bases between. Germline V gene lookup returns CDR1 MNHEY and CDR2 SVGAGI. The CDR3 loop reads CASSKPSSEQYF. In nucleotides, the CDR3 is TGTGCCAGCAGCAAGCCTAGCTCCGAGCAGTACTTC.

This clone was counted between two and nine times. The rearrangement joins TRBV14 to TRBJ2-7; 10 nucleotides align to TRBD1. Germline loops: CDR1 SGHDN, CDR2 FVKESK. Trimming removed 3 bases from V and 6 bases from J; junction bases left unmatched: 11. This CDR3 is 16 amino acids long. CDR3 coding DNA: TGTGCCAGCAGCCAGAGGACCGGGACAGGGGCTTCCGAGCAGTACTTC. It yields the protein CASSQRTGTGASEQYF.

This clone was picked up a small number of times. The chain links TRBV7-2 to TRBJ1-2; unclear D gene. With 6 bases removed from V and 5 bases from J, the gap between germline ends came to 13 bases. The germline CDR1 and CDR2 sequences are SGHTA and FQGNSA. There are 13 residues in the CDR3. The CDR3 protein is CASSSGRSYGYTF. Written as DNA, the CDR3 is TGTGCCAGCAGTTCGGGAAGGAGTTATGGCTACACCTTC.

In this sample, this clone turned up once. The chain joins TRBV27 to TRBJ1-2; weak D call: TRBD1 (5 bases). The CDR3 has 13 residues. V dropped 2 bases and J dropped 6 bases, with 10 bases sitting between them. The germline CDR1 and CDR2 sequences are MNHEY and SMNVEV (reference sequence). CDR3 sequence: CASSLTGGNGYTF. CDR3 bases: TGTGCCAGCAGTTTAACAGGTGGGAATGGCTACACCTTC.

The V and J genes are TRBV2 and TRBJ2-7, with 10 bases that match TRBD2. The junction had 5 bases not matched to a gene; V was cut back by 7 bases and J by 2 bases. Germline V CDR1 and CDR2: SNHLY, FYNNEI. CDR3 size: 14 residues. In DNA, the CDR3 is TGTGCCAGCAATAGCGGGGGGCCCGCCTACGAGCAGTACTTC. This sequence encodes CASNSGGPAYEQYF.

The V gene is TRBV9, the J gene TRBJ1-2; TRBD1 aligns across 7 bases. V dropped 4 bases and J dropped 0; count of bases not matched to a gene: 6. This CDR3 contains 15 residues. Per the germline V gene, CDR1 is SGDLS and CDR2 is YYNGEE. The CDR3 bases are TGTGCCAGCAGCTCAGGGGGAGGTCCTAACTATGGCTACACCTTC. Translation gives CASSSGGGPNYGYTF. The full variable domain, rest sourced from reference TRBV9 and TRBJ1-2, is DSGVTQTPKHLITATGQRVTLRCSPRSGDLSVYWYQQSLDQGLQFLIQYYNGEERAKGNILERFSAQQFPDLHSELNLSSLELGDSALYFCASSSGGGPNYGYTFGSGTRLTVV.

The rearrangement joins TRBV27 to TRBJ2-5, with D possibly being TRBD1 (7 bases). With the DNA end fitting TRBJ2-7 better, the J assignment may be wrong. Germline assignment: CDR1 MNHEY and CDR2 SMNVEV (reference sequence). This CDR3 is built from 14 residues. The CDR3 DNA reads TGTGCCAGCAGTGCGGGACAGCTCTCCTACGAGCAGTACTTC. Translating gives CASSAGQLSYEQYF.

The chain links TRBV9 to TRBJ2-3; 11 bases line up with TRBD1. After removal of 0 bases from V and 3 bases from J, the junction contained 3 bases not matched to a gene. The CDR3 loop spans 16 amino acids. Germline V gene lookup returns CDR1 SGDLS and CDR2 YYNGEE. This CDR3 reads CASSVGGTGGTDTQYF. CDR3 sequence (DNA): TGTGCCAGCAGCGTAGGGGGGACAGGGGGTACAGATACGCAGTATTTT.

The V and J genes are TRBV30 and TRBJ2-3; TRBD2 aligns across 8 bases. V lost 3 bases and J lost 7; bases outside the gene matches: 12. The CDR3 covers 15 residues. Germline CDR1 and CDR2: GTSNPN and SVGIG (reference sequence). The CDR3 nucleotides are TGTGCCTGGAGAGGGGCCGGGGGGGCGGGATATACGCAGTATTTT. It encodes CAWRGAGGAGYTQYF.

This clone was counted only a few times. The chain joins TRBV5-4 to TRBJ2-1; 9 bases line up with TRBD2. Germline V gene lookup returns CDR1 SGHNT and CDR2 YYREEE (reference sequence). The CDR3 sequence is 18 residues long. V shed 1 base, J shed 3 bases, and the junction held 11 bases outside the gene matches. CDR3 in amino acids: CASSLKTGGGAFYNEQFF. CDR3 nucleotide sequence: TGTGCCAGCAGCTTGAAAACTGGCGGGGGGGCCTTCTACAATGAGCAGTTCTTC. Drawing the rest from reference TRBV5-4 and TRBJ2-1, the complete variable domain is ETGVTQSPTHLIKTRGQQVTLRCSSQSGHNTVSWYQQALGQGPQFIFQYYREEENGRGNFPPRFSGLQFPNYSSELNVNALELDDSALYLCASSLKTGGGAFYNEQFFGPGTRLTVL.

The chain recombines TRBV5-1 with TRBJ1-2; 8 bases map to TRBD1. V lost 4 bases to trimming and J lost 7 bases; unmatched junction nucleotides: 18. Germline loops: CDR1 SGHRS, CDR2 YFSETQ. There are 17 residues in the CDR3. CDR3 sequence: CASSPQGPIQGALGYTF. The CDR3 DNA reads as TGCGCCAGCAGCCCACAAGGCCCTATCCAGGGGGCGCTTGGCTACACCTTC.

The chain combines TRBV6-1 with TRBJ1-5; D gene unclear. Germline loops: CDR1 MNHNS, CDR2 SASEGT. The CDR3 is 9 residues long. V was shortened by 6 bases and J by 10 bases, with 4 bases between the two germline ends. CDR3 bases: TGTGCCAGCAGCCCACCCCAGCATTTT. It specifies CASSPPQHF.

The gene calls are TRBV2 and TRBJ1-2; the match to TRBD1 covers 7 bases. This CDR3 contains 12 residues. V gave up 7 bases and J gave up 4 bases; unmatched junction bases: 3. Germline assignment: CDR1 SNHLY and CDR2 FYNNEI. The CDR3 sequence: CASKDRVYGYTF. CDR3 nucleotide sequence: TGTGCCAGCAAAGACAGGGTCTATGGCTACACCTTC.

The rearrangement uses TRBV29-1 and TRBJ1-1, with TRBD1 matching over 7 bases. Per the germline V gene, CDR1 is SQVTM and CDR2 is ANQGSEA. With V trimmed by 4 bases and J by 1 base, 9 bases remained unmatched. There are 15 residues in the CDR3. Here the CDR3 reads CSVGRDSGGNTEAFF. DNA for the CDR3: TGCAGCGTTGGGCGGGACAGTGGAGGGAACACTGAAGCTTTCTTT.

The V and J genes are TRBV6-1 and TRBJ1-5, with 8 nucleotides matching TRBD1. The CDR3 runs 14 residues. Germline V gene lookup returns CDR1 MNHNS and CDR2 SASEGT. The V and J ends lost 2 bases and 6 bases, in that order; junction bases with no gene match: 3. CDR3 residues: CASSESTGGQPQHF. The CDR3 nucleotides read TGTGCCAGCAGTGAATCCACAGGGGGTCAGCCCCAGCATTTT.

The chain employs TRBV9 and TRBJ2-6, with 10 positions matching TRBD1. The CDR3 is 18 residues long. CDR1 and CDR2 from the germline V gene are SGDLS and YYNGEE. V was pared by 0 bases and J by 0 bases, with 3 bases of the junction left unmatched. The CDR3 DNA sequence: TGTGCCAGCAGCGTAGGAGGGACAGGGGACTCTGGGGCCAACGTCCTGACTTTC. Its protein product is CASSVGGTGDSGANVLTF.

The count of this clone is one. The CDR3 region is CASSVDRAGNEQFF. The CDR3 DNA is TGCGCCAGCAGCGTGGACAGGGCCGGCAATGAGCAGTTCTTC. This chain links TRBV5-1 with TRBJ2-1, with TRBD1 identical over 8 bases. Germline lookup yields CDR1 SGHRS and CDR2 YFSETQ. This CDR3 contains 14 residues. V was pared by 4 bases and J by 6 bases, with 6 bases of the junction left unmatched. Combining the CDR3 with reference TRBV5-1 and TRBJ2-1 gives the whole variable domain KAGVTQTPRYLIKTRGQQVTLSCSPISGHRSVSWYQQTPGQGLQFLFEYFSETQRNKGNFPGRFSGRQFSNSRSEMNVSTLELGDSALYLCASSVDRAGNEQFFGPGTRLTVL.

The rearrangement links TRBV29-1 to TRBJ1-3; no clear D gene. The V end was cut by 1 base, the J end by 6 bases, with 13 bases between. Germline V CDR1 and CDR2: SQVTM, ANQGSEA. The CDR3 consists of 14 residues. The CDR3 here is CSVEVMDLVNTIYF. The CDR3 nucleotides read TGCAGCGTTGAAGTAATGGACTTAGTAAACACCATATATTTT. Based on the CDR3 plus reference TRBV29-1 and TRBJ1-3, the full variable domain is SAVISQKPSRDICQRGTSLTIQCQVDSQVTMMFWYRQQPGQSLTLIATANQGSEATYESGFVIDKFPISRPNLTFSTLTVSNMSPEDSSIYLCSVEVMDLVNTIYFGEGSWLTVV.

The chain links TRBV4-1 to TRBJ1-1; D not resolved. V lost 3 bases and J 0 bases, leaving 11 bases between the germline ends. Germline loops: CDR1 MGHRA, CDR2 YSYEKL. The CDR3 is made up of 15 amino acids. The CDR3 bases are TGCGCCAGCAGCCAGGAAACAGTCATGAACACTGAAGCTTTCTTT. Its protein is CASSQETVMNTEAFF.

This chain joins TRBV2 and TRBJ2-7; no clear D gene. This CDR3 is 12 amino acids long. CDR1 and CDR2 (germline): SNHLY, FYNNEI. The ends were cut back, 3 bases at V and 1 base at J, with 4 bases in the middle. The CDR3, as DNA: TGTGCCAGCAGTGATCGGTCCTACGAGCAGTACTTC. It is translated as CASSDRSYEQYF.